These T cell receptor beta chains were read from a single sample in a study of blood T cell repertoires in COVID-19. The method was immunoSEQ multiplex PCR; TCRdb's version includes in-frame clones alone and lacks a portion of them. The table includes 200,000 to 250,000 clones, 82% detected once. The specimen sequenced was peripheral blood. Source of these receptors: an elderly woman with acute or convalescent COVID-19. Both conserved end residues are part of each CDR3. The D gene is left open where the match is weak. Rows give clone size only sometimes, using once, few, many, or a class for an expanded clone.

clone_size: -
v_call: TRBV10-3
j_call: TRBJ1-2
d_call: TRBD1
cdr3_aa: CATRGQAGNGYTF
cdr3_nt: TGTGCCACGCGAGGACAGGCGGGGAATGGCTACACCTTC

clone_size: -
v_call: TRBV5-1
j_call: TRBJ1-1
d_call: -
cdr3_aa: CASSLAMGAEAFF
cdr3_nt: TGCGCCAGCAGCTTGGCCATGGGGGCCGAAGCTTTCTTT

clone_size: -
v_call: TRBV7-8
j_call: TRBJ2-1
d_call: TRBD2
cdr3_aa: CACGASGGARSYNEQFF
cdr3_nt: TGTGCCTGCGGGGCTAGCGGGGGGGCACGCTCCTACAATGAGCAGTTCTTC

clone_size: few
v_call: TRBV18
j_call: TRBJ2-7
d_call: TRBD2
cdr3_aa: CASSSTSGLPYEQYF
cdr3_nt: TGTGCCAGCTCTTCTACTAGCGGGCTACCCTACGAGCAGTACTTC

clone_size: -
v_call: TRBV9
j_call: TRBJ2-7
d_call: TRBD2
cdr3_aa: CASSLGGLAVEQYF
cdr3_nt: TGTGCCAGCAGCCTCGGGGGACTAGCGGTCGAGCAGTACTTC

clone_size: -
v_call: TRBV25-1
j_call: TRBJ1-4
d_call: -
cdr3_aa: CASSEYGVRGREKLFF
cdr3_nt: TGTGCCAGCAGTGAATATGGGGTCAGGGGACGGGAAAAACTGTTTTTT

clone_size: -
v_call: TRBV20-1
j_call: TRBJ2-1
d_call: -
cdr3_aa: CSAKVRDEQFF
cdr3_nt: TGCAGTGCTAAAGTTCGCGATGAGCAGTTCTTC

clone_size: few
v_call: TRBV13
j_call: TRBJ2-1
d_call: TRBD2
cdr3_aa: CASSSPTSGGTNEQFF
cdr3_nt: TGTGCCAGCAGCTCCCCTACTAGCGGGGGGACCAATGAGCAGTTCTTC

clone_size: few
v_call: TRBV9
j_call: TRBJ1-2
d_call: -
cdr3_aa: CASSVAERRDYGYTF
cdr3_nt: TGTGCCAGCAGCGTAGCGGAGCGGAGGGACTATGGCTACACCTTC

clone_size: -
v_call: TRBV15
j_call: TRBJ2-2
d_call: TRBD2
cdr3_aa: CATSRDPPGLAGGPGELFF
cdr3_nt: TGTGCCACCAGCAGAGATCCCCCGGGGCTAGCGGGGGGGCCCGGGGAGCTGTTTTTT

clone_size: -
v_call: TRBV7-2
j_call: TRBJ2-3
d_call: -
cdr3_aa: CASSTESNTQYF
cdr3_nt: TGTGCCAGCAGCACGGAGTCCAATACGCAGTATTTT

clone_size: once
v_call: TRBV7-2
j_call: TRBJ2-1
d_call: -
cdr3_aa: CASSQISGTGIYNEQFF
cdr3_nt: TGTGCCAGCAGCCAAATTTCCGGGACTGGAATCTACAATGAGCAGTTCTTC

clone_size: -
v_call: TRBV19
j_call: TRBJ1-6
d_call: TRBD1
cdr3_aa: CASSIGPDRGLMNSPLHF
cdr3_nt: TGTGCCAGTAGTATAGGCCCGGACAGGGGGCTAATGAATTCACCCCTCCACTTT

clone_size: -
v_call: TRBV3-1/TRBV3-2
j_call: TRBJ1-2
d_call: -
cdr3_aa: CASTPQGAYGYTF
cdr3_nt: TGTGCCAGCACCCCCCAAGGAGCTTATGGCTACACCTTC

clone_size: -
v_call: TRBV27
j_call: TRBJ1-2
d_call: -
cdr3_aa: CASSPRGLHYGYTF
cdr3_nt: TGTGCCAGCAGTCCCAGGGGCCTACACTATGGCTACACCTTC

clone_size: once
v_call: TRBV6-5
j_call: TRBJ1-5
d_call: TRBD1
cdr3_aa: CASSPGQGWQPQHF
cdr3_nt: TGTGCCAGCAGTCCCGGACAGGGATGGCAGCCCCAGCATTTT

clone_size: -
v_call: TRBV30
j_call: TRBJ1-2
d_call: TRBD1
cdr3_aa: CAWSPGQGSNYGYTF
cdr3_nt: TGTGCCTGGAGTCCCGGACAGGGATCTAACTATGGCTACACCTTC

clone_size: -
v_call: TRBV24-1
j_call: TRBJ2-3
d_call: TRBD1
cdr3_aa: CATSDRDRGATDTQYF
cdr3_nt: TGTGCCACCAGTGATCGGGACAGGGGGGCTACAGATACGCAGTATTTT

clone_size: -
v_call: TRBV5-4
j_call: TRBJ2-5
d_call: TRBD1
cdr3_aa: CASSSGQGIEETQYF
cdr3_nt: TGTGCCAGCAGCTCCGGACAGGGGATTGAAGAGACCCAGTACTTC

clone_size: -
v_call: TRBV6-5
j_call: TRBJ2-4
d_call: -
cdr3_aa: CASSYKGAATKNIQYF
cdr3_nt: TGTGCCAGCAGTTACAAAGGGGCCGCGACCAAAAACATTCAGTACTTC

clone_size: -
v_call: TRBV27
j_call: TRBJ1-5
d_call: TRBD1
cdr3_aa: CASSTGTGVSRPQHF
cdr3_nt: TGTGCCAGCAGCACCGGGACAGGGGTAAGTCGGCCCCAGCATTTT

clone_size: -
v_call: TRBV5-4
j_call: TRBJ2-3
d_call: TRBD2
cdr3_aa: CASSMGLAGGTDTQYF
cdr3_nt: TGTGCCAGCAGCATGGGACTAGCGGGGGGAACAGATACGCAGTATTTT

clone_size: once
v_call: TRBV11-3
j_call: TRBJ2-5
d_call: TRBD2
cdr3_aa: CASSLGGVAGGQETQYF
cdr3_nt: TGTGCCAGCAGCTTAGGTGGTGTGGCGGGGGGCCAAGAGACCCAGTACTTC

clone_size: -
v_call: TRBV6-5
j_call: TRBJ1-2
d_call: -
cdr3_aa: CASRRGQVNYGYTF
cdr3_nt: TGTGCCAGCAGACGGGGACAAGTTAACTATGGCTACACCTTC

clone_size: once
v_call: TRBV7-9
j_call: TRBJ1-1
d_call: -
cdr3_aa: CASSLNRDPTEAFF
cdr3_nt: TGTGCCAGCAGCTTGAACAGGGACCCCACTGAAGCTTTCTTT

clone_size: -
v_call: TRBV9
j_call: TRBJ1-2
d_call: -
cdr3_aa: CASSVEISPNYGYTF
cdr3_nt: TGTGCCAGCAGCGTAGAAATCAGTCCTAACTATGGCTACACCTTC

clone_size: -
v_call: TRBV7-2
j_call: TRBJ1-1
d_call: -
cdr3_aa: CASSSSGTSTEAFF
cdr3_nt: TGTGCCAGCAGCTCCTCCGGGACAAGCACTGAAGCTTTCTTT

clone_size: -
v_call: TRBV19
j_call: TRBJ2-6
d_call: TRBD1
cdr3_aa: CASSLTGVDSGANVLTF
cdr3_nt: TGTGCCAGTAGTCTGACAGGGGTAGACTCTGGGGCCAACGTCCTGACTTTC

clone_size: -
v_call: TRBV7-2
j_call: TRBJ2-3
d_call: TRBD2
cdr3_aa: CASSWAAGTSGVQYF
cdr3_nt: TGTGCCAGCAGCTGGGCCGCCGGGACTAGCGGGGTGCAGTATTTT

clone_size: -
v_call: TRBV19
j_call: TRBJ2-5
d_call: -
cdr3_aa: CASSPRTVQETQYF
cdr3_nt: TGTGCCAGTAGTCCCCGAACAGTCCAAGAGACCCAGTACTTC

clone_size: -
v_call: TRBV10-3
j_call: TRBJ1-2
d_call: TRBD1
cdr3_aa: CAISDRDRGHRGYTF
cdr3_nt: TGTGCCATCAGTGACCGGGACAGGGGGCATAGAGGCTACACCTTC

clone_size: -
v_call: TRBV14
j_call: TRBJ1-2
d_call: -
cdr3_aa: CASSQWSYGYTF
cdr3_nt: TGTGCCAGCAGCCAGTGGAGCTATGGCTACACCTTC

clone_size: -
v_call: TRBV19
j_call: TRBJ2-7
d_call: -
cdr3_aa: CASSNQRLPSYEQYF
cdr3_nt: TGTGCCAGTAGTAACCAGCGCCTGCCCTCCTACGAGCAGTACTTC

clone_size: -
v_call: TRBV12-5
j_call: TRBJ2-5
d_call: TRBD2
cdr3_aa: CASGLGELAVTETQYF
cdr3_nt: TGTGCTAGTGGTTTGGGAGAACTAGCGGTAACGGAGACCCAGTACTTC

clone_size: -
v_call: TRBV11-3
j_call: TRBJ2-7
d_call: -
cdr3_aa: CASSAPRLSYEQYF
cdr3_nt: TGTGCCAGCAGCGCGCCCAGGTTATCCTACGAGCAGTACTTC

clone_size: many
v_call: TRBV6-2/TRBV6-3
j_call: TRBJ1-2
d_call: -
cdr3_aa: CASSTYRALGYTF
cdr3_nt: TGTGCCAGCAGTACCTACAGGGCTTTGGGCTACACCTTC

clone_size: -
v_call: TRBV19
j_call: TRBJ2-7
d_call: -
cdr3_aa: CASSLNRKTYEQYF
cdr3_nt: TGTGCCAGTAGTCTAAACAGAAAGACCTACGAGCAGTACTTC

clone_size: -
v_call: TRBV19
j_call: TRBJ1-2
d_call: -
cdr3_aa: CASSNSQESFYGYTF
cdr3_nt: TGTGCCAGTAGTAACTCCCAAGAATCTTTCTATGGCTACACCTTC

clone_size: once
v_call: TRBV5-1
j_call: TRBJ2-7
d_call: TRBD2
cdr3_aa: CASSSGGGEYEQYF
cdr3_nt: TGCGCCAGCAGCAGTGGCGGGGGAGAATACGAGCAGTACTTC

clone_size: -
v_call: TRBV28
j_call: TRBJ2-2
d_call: -
cdr3_aa: CASVQLNTGELFF
cdr3_nt: TGTGCCAGCGTGCAGTTGAACACCGGGGAGCTGTTTTTT

clone_size: -
v_call: TRBV5-1
j_call: TRBJ1-1
d_call: -
cdr3_aa: CASSLDGRRVEAFF
cdr3_nt: TGCGCCAGCAGCTTGGATGGCAGGAGGGTTGAAGCTTTCTTT

clone_size: -
v_call: TRBV12-5
j_call: TRBJ1-1
d_call: -
cdr3_aa: CASGSEGGLAFF
cdr3_nt: TGTGCTAGTGGTTCCGAGGGTGGGTTAGCTTTCTTT

clone_size: -
v_call: TRBV9
j_call: TRBJ1-2
d_call: -
cdr3_aa: CASSVGVENRGYTF
cdr3_nt: TGTGCCAGCAGCGTAGGGGTGGAGAACCGTGGCTACACCTTC

clone_size: once
v_call: TRBV25-1
j_call: TRBJ2-7
d_call: -
cdr3_aa: CASSTHQGISYEQYF
cdr3_nt: TGTGCCAGCTCTACCCACCAGGGAATCTCCTACGAGCAGTACTTC

clone_size: -
v_call: TRBV27
j_call: TRBJ1-2
d_call: -
cdr3_aa: CASSFEPGGGYTF
cdr3_nt: TGTGCCAGCAGTTTCGAACCGGGGGGGGGCTACACCTTC

clone_size: -
v_call: TRBV6-6
j_call: TRBJ2-7
d_call: -
cdr3_aa: CASTSQGYEQYF
cdr3_nt: TGTGCCAGCACCTCACAGGGCTACGAGCAGTACTTC

clone_size: -
v_call: TRBV7-2
j_call: TRBJ2-1
d_call: TRBD2
cdr3_aa: CASSQAGEYNEQFF
cdr3_nt: TGTGCCAGCAGCCAAGCGGGGGAATACAATGAGCAGTTCTTC

clone_size: few
v_call: TRBV15
j_call: TRBJ1-6
d_call: -
cdr3_aa: CATSRGGGPISALHF
cdr3_nt: TGTGCCACCAGCAGAGGGGGGGGCCCAATTTCGGCCCTCCACTTT

clone_size: -
v_call: TRBV7-8
j_call: TRBJ2-1
d_call: -
cdr3_aa: CASSYYRDTSYNEQFF
cdr3_nt: TGTGCCAGCAGCTACTACCGGGACACCTCCTACAATGAGCAGTTCTTC

clone_size: -
v_call: TRBV5-8
j_call: TRBJ2-2
d_call: TRBD1
cdr3_aa: CASSLKGGAVGELFF
cdr3_nt: TGTGCCAGCAGCTTAAAAGGGGGCGCGGTCGGGGAGCTGTTTTTT

clone_size: -
v_call: TRBV19
j_call: TRBJ2-3
d_call: -
cdr3_aa: CASSIRQITDTQYF
cdr3_nt: TGTGCCAGTAGTATTCGACAGATCACAGATACGCAGTATTTT

clone_size: -
v_call: TRBV6-2/TRBV6-3
j_call: TRBJ1-2
d_call: TRBD1
cdr3_aa: CASSDRGLGTF
cdr3_nt: TGTGCCAGCAGCGACAGGGGGCTAGGCACCTTC

clone_size: once
v_call: TRBV7-9
j_call: TRBJ1-1
d_call: -
cdr3_aa: CASTLDPAGTEAFF
cdr3_nt: TGTGCCAGCACCCTAGATCCCGCGGGGACGGAAGCTTTCTTT

clone_size: -
v_call: TRBV19
j_call: TRBJ1-1
d_call: -
cdr3_aa: CASSPLLNTEAFF
cdr3_nt: TGTGCCAGTAGTCCCCTCTTGAACACTGAAGCTTTCTTT

clone_size: -
v_call: TRBV7-9
j_call: TRBJ1-4
d_call: TRBD1
cdr3_aa: CASSRDSATEKLFF
cdr3_nt: TGTGCCAGCAGCAGGGACAGTGCAACTGAAAAACTGTTTTTT